Listed below are T cell receptor beta chains from one sample, sequenced in a study of graft-versus-host responses after intestinal transplantation. The repertoire was sequenced with immunoSEQ multiplex PCR; TCRdb's copy has only in-frame clones and lacks some. The sample consists of approximately 90,000 clones, about 85% of them appearing once. No antigen is known for these receptors. The input for sequencing was unstimulated CD4+ T cells sorted from spleen or lymph node cells, taken before transplant. The receptors derive from a human donor who was the organ donor for an intestinal transplant. Each CDR3 is given with its conserved first and last residue. D genes are given only for firm matches. Clone size appears in some rows only: once, few, many, or a class for an expanded clone.

abundance,v_gene,d_gene,j_gene,CDR3nt,CDR3aa
-,TRBV2,TRBD2,TRBJ2-1,TGTGCCACCTTCGGACTAGCGGGAACGAATGAGCAGTTCTTC,CATFGLAGTNEQFF
-,TRBV6-5,TRBD2,TRBJ2-3,TGTGCCAGCAGAGGTAGCGGGGGCACAGATACGCAGTATTTT,CASRGSGGTDTQYF
-,TRBV5-1,-,TRBJ2-3,TGCGCCAGCACCATAACACACCCCACAGATACGCAGTATTTT,CASTITHPTDTQYF
once,TRBV5-1,TRBD1,TRBJ2-7,TGCGCCAGCAGCTCAGGACAGGCCTCCTACGAGCAGTACTTC,CASSSGQASYEQYF
-,TRBV2,-,TRBJ1-5,TGTGCCAGCAGAGCTACAGGCCTTATGGGTACTTATAGCAATCAGCCCCAGCATTTT,CASRATGLMGTYSNQPQHF
few,TRBV29-1,TRBD1,TRBJ1-2,TGCAGGGGCCGGGACAGGGGGCCGGATGGCTACACCTTC,CRGRDRGPDGYTF
-,TRBV4-1,-,TRBJ2-7,TGCGCCAGCAGCCATCGGCCAGGAAAGAGCTCCTACGAGCAGTACTTC,CASSHRPGKSSYEQYF
-,TRBV9,-,TRBJ2-2,TGTGCCAGCAGCGTGGTTATCGGGACTCCAACCGGGGAGCTGTTTTTT,CASSVVIGTPTGELFF
once,TRBV6-5,-,TRBJ2-7,TGTGCCAGCAGTTTAGGACTCAGGAGCTCCTACGAGCAGTACTTC,CASSLGLRSSYEQYF
-,TRBV2,-,TRBJ1-1,TGTGCCAGCAGTGGAGATAAGAACACTGAAGCTTTCTTT,CASSGDKNTEAFF
-,TRBV7-8,TRBD1,TRBJ1-1,TGTGCCAGCAGCTTAGCTTCCAGGGGGGTAAACACCGAAGCTTTCTTT,CASSLASRGVNTEAFF
-,TRBV28,-,TRBJ2-3,TGTGCCAGCAGTTTATTACTAGCTACCCCAGATACGCAGTATTTT,CASSLLLATPDTQYF
once,TRBV6-5,-,TRBJ1-1,TGTGCCAGCAGAACATTGGTGGATCGGGCTGAAGCTTTCTTT,CASRTLVDRAEAFF
-,TRBV9,-,TRBJ1-2,TGTGCCAGCAGCGCCCTGATCAGGGGCCCACACTATGGCTACACCTTC,CASSALIRGPHYGYTF
-,TRBV18,-,TRBJ1-3,TGTGCCAGCTCCCCAGAGGGAAACACCATATATTTT,CASSPEGNTIYF
-,TRBV5-5,TRBD2,TRBJ2-3,TGTGCCAGCAGCTTGGGGGTAGCGGGGGGCCGGGGCACAGATACGCAGTATTTT,CASSLGVAGGRGTDTQYF
-,TRBV6-5,TRBD2,TRBJ2-5,TGTGCCAGCAGCCCCTTTGGGAGGGGAGAGACCCAGTACTTC,CASSPFGRGETQYF
-,TRBV11-2,-,TRBJ1-1,TGTGCCAGCAGCTTAGTCGGGGGGGACACTGAAGCTTTCTTT,CASSLVGGDTEAFF
-,TRBV6-5,-,TRBJ2-7,TGTGCCAGCAGACGAACCCGACAGGCAGAGCAGTACTTC,CASRRTRQAEQYF
-,TRBV18,-,TRBJ2-7,TGTGCCAGCTCACCAGGAGCCCCACGGACTCCCCTCTACGAGCAGTACTTC,CASSPGAPRTPLYEQYF
-,TRBV11-3,TRBD1,TRBJ2-6,TGTGCCAGCAGCACGCCAAGGGACAGCAGCTCTGGGGCCAACGTCCTGACTTTC,CASSTPRDSSSGANVLTF
-,TRBV4-1,-,TRBJ1-2,TGCGCCAGCAGCCAAGGAGTACCGGGGGGGTTTAACTATGGCTACACCTTC,CASSQGVPGGFNYGYTF
-,TRBV19,-,TRBJ1-1,TGTGCCAGTAGTCCCTACCACGGGTTTGAAGCTTTCTTT,CASSPYHGFEAFF
once,TRBV7-9,-,TRBJ1-5,TGTGCCAGCAGCTTATCTCACCGCGGGGGTGCTGGTCAGCCCCAGCATTTT,CASSLSHRGGAGQPQHF
-,TRBV10-3,TRBD1,TRBJ1-5,TGTGCCATCAGTGAGACAGACAGGGTTCAGCCCCAGCATTTT,CAISETDRVQPQHF
-,TRBV6-1,TRBD1,TRBJ1-1,TGTGCCAGCAGTACGGACAGGCCGAACACTGAAGCTTTCTTT,CASSTDRPNTEAFF
-,TRBV5-4,-,TRBJ2-7,TGTGCCAGCAGCCCCAGGGCAGGGGATATCTACGAGCAGTACTTC,CASSPRAGDIYEQYF
-,TRBV18,-,TRBJ2-2,TGTGCCAGCTCACTAAACACCGGGGAGCTGTTTTTT,CASSLNTGELFF
-,TRBV20-1,-,TRBJ2-7,TGCAGTGCTAGAGTCAACAGCGAGCAGTACTTC,CSARVNSEQYF
-,TRBV5-6,-,TRBJ1-1,TGTGCCAGCAGCATACTAACCGGGAGTAAAATAGCTTTCTTT,CASSILTGSKIAFF
-,TRBV7-2,-,TRBJ2-1,TGTGCCAGCAGCTTAGAGGGGGATGAGCAGTTCTTC,CASSLEGDEQFF
once,TRBV5-4,TRBD1,TRBJ2-7,TGTGCCAGCAGCGTCCGGGACAGGGCGGTCGAGCAGTACTTC,CASSVRDRAVEQYF
-,TRBV29-1,TRBD1,TRBJ2-3,TGCAGCGTTGAAGACTCAAGGGACAGGGCGGTTTCAGATACGCAGTATTTT,CSVEDSRDRAVSDTQYF
-,TRBV14,TRBD1,TRBJ2-7,TGTGCCAGCAGCCCTTCCCGGGACAGGGGCTACGAGCAGTACTTC,CASSPSRDRGYEQYF
-,TRBV29-1,-,TRBJ2-7,TGCAGCGTGGGGGACACTCGGGACGAGCAGTACTTC,CSVGDTRDEQYF
-,TRBV19,TRBD2,TRBJ2-1,TGTGCCAGTAGTATAGATCTGAGTTTTGGCGGGGGGAATGAGCAGTTCTTC,CASSIDLSFGGGNEQFF
-,TRBV28,-,TRBJ1-1,TGTGCCAGCAGGCCTACCCCAGGGCGGGGAGGGGGCACTGAAGCTTTCTTT,CASRPTPGRGGGTEAFF
once,TRBV7-9,-,TRBJ2-7,TGTGCCAGCAGCTTAGGTCGGGGTAGGGACGAGCAGTACTTC,CASSLGRGRDEQYF
once,TRBV7-8,-,TRBJ1-1,TGTGCCAGCAGCTTGGAAAGGGGCTCCGGAAACACTGAAGCTTTCTTT,CASSLERGSGNTEAFF
-,TRBV10-1,TRBD2,TRBJ2-1,TGCGCCGGGAGGACTAGCGTGTGGGTAAATGAGCAGTTCTTC,CAGRTSVWVNEQFF
-,TRBV7-2,-,TRBJ2-5,TGTGCCAGCAGCTTGAGCGAGACCCAGTACTTC,CASSLSETQYF
-,TRBV11-3,-,TRBJ2-7,TGTGCCAGCAGCTTAGAACTCGGGAGAGGGATCGAGCAGTACTTC,CASSLELGRGIEQYF
-,TRBV7-2,-,TRBJ1-1,TGTGCCAGCAGCACGCCTGTACAGGGGAACACTGAAGCTTTCTTT,CASSTPVQGNTEAFF
-,TRBV7-9,-,TRBJ1-4,TGTGCCAGCAGCTTAAGGCAGCGGGGTTCGTTTAATGAAAAACTGTTTTTT,CASSLRQRGSFNEKLFF
-,TRBV7-2,TRBD2,TRBJ2-7,TGTGCCAGCAGCTTAACTAGCGGGATGCCTAGGGAGCAGTACTTC,CASSLTSGMPREQYF